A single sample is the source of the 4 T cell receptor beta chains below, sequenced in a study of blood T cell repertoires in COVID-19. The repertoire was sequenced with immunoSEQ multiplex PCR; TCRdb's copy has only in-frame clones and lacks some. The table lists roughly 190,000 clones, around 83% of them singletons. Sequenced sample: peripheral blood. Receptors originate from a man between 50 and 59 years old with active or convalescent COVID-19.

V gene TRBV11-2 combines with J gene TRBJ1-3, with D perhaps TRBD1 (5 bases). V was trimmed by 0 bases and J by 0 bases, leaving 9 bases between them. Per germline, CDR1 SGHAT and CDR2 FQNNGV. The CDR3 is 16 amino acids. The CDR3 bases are TGTGCCAGCAGCTTAGATCCGGGACTCTCTGGAAACACCATATATTTT. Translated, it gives CASSLDPGLSGNTIYF.

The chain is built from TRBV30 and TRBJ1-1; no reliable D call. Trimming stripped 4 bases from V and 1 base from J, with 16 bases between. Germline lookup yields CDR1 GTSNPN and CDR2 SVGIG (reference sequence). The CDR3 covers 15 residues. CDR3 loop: CAWIYPGPGNTEAFF. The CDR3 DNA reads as TGTGCCTGGATCTACCCGGGTCCTGGGAACACTGAAGCTTTCTTT. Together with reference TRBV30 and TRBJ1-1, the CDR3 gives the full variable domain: SQTIHQWPATLVQPVGSPLSLECTVEGTSNPNLYWYRQAAGRGLQLLFYSVGIGQISSEVPQNLSASRPQDRQFILSSKKLLLSDSGFYLCAWIYPGPGNTEAFFGQGTRLTVV.

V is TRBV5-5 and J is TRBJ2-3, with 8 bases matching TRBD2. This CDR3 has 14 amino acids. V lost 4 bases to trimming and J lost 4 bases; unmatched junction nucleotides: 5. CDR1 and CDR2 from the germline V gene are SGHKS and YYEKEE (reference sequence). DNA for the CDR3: TGTGCCAGCAGCCAGTGGCGGGAGGCAGATACGCAGTATTTT. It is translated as CASSQWREADTQYF. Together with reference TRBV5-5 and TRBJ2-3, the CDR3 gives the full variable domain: DAGVTQSPTHLIKTRGQQVTLRCSPISGHKSVSWYQQVLGQGPQFIFQYYEKEERGRGNFPDRFSARQFPNYSSELNVNALLLGDSALYLCASSQWREADTQYFGPGTRLTVL.

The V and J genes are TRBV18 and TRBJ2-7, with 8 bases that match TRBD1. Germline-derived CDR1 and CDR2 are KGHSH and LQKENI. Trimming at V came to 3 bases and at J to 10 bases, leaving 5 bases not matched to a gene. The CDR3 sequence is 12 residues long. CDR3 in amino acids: CASSPTGEIQYF. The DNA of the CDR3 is TGTGCCAGCTCACCGACAGGGGAAATCCAGTACTTC. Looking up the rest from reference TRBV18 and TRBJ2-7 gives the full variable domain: NAGVMQNPRHLVRRRGQEARLRCSPMKGHSHVYWYRQLPEEGLKFMVYLQKENIIDESGMPKERFSAEFPKEGPSILRIQQVVRGDSAAYFCASSPTGEIQYFGPGTRLTVT.